The T cell receptor (beta chain) under discussion was sequenced for a study of cytomegalovirus exposure and HLA in healthy donors. On the study more broadly: Clustering assigned about 80% of the 350 to 450 genotyped donors to the Caucasian-associated ancestry cluster. Findings and caveats of the study: When presence/absence was analysed, sequencing depth was taken to be roughly uniform across donors. Among the most significant clusters, several appeared linked to common viral pathogens in a later analysis.

A single count supports this clone. Its matching antigen is unknown. The CDR3 covers 13 residues. Germline assignment: CDR1 SNHLY and CDR2 FYNNEI. This PCR relied on a set of 60 Vbeta primers and 13 Jbeta primers. Clones were read by immunoSEQ multiplex PCR, and TCRdb kept only the in-frame ones, dropping some. The sample comprises over 80,000 clones, 65% to 80% of which are singletons, and 16% rests with the top ten. The clonotype originates from a man aged 55 to 70 in good health and CMV-seropositive. The genes are TRBV2 and TRBJ2-6; no definite D call. Sequenced input: PBMCs. The CDR3 sequence: CVRGPSGANVLTF. DNA for the CDR3: TGTGTCCGAGGCCCCTCTGGGGCCAACGTCCTGACTTTC.